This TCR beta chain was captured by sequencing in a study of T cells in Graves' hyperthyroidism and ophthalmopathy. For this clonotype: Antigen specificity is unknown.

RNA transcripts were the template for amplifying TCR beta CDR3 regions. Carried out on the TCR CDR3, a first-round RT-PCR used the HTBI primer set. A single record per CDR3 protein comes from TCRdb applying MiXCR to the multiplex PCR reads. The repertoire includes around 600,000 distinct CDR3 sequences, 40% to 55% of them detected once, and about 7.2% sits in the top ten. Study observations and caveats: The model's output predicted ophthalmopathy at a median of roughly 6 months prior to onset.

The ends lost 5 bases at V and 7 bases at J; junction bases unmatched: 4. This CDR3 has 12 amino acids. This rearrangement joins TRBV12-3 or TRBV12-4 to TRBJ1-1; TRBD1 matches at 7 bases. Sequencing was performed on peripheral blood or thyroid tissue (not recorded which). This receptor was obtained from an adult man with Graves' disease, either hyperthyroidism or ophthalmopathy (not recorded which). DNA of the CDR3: TGTGCCAGCAGTCGGGACAGCCGTGAAGCTTTCTTT. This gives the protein CASSRDSREAFF.